The clone carrying this T cell receptor beta chain has just a few counts. Its target is not known. The data were obtained in a study of post-analysis software for immune sequencing data. Researchers reported that TCR beta cDNA libraries carried unique molecular identifiers. MiXCR, run by TCRdb on the PCR reads, gives a single entry per CDR3 protein. Of around 770,000 distinct CDR3 sequences in the sample, about 43% were seen once. Study results and limitations: When patients were compared with controls, a handful of TRBV segments were more frequent, TRBV5-6, TRBV5-1 and TRBV20-1 among them.

V lost 0 bases to trimming and J lost 4 bases, with 8 bases between them. CDR1 LGHNA and CDR2 YSLEER come from the germline V gene. There are 14 residues in the CDR3. The clonotype comes from a girl aged 5-17 years with multiple sclerosis. This sequence joins TRBV4-3 and TRBJ2-3; D gene ambiguous. Sequenced material: blood. CDR3 amino acids: CASSQDSSADTQYF. Written as DNA, the CDR3 is TGCGCCAGCAGCCAAGATTCCTCCGCAGATACGCAGTATTTT.